Following are 15 T cell receptor beta chains from one sample sequenced in a study of quantifying T cell responses using KT2 cells. Study-wide background: Reverse transcription used primers in the TCR alpha and beta constant regions.

An oligo carrying a UMI was ligated to the cDNA 3' end. An equimolar mix of RC1.1 and RC1.2 primed the beta chain across TRBC1 and TRBC2. TCRdb used MiXCR to reprocess the UMI-ligation and nested PCR reads, holding one entry per CDR3 protein. The table shows roughly 51,000 distinct CDR3 sequences, with around 12% occurring only once. Sequenced: PBMCs spiked with cells of the T cell clone KT2. These receptors all come from a human donor.

This clonotype was seen at least ten times. Mismatch with germline at one junction end may stem from a read error. This sequence joins TRBV9 and TRBJ2-2; D gene uncertain. CDR3 size: 12 residues. Germline lookup yields CDR1 SGDLS and CDR2 YYNGEE. CDR3 region: CATSAGTGELFF. The CDR3, as DNA: TGTGCCACCAGCGCAGGCACCGGGGAGCTGTTTTTT.

J is TRBJ1-2 and V is TRBV7-2, with D uncertain. The V end was cut by 2 bases, the J end by 4 bases, with 17 bases between. Germline V CDR1 and CDR2: SGHTA, FQGNSA. The CDR3 has 16 residues. The CDR3: CASSLTQANNPYGYTF. The DNA of the CDR3 is TGTGCCAGCAGCTTAACCCAGGCCAATAATCCCTATGGCTACACCTTC.

This clonotype was seen only a few times. This chain links TRBV14 with TRBJ1-2; D call uncertain. CDR3 length: 16 amino acids. Deletions cut 2 bases from V and 8 bases from J, with 21 bases between. Germline loops: CDR1 SGHDN, CDR2 FVKESK. The CDR3 DNA follows: TGTGCCAGCAGCCAAACGGACCGCCGTGGTGCAGAAGGCTACACCTTC. Protein: CASSQTDRRGAEGYTF.

The sample holds a few counts of this clonotype. This chain links TRBV12-3 or TRBV12-4 with TRBJ2-3; D is ambiguous. This CDR3 comprises 12 residues. V gave up 8 bases and J gave up 5 bases, with 11 bases separating them. CDR3 coding DNA: TGTGCCAGCGTCGGCTACCTAGATACGCAGTATTTT. The encoded protein is CASVGYLDTQYF.

Ten or more counts support this clonotype. The V call is TRBV6-5, the J call TRBJ2-7, with 7 nucleotides matching TRBD1. The V segment lost 4 bases and the J segment 0 bases; nucleotides outside the gene matches: 6. The germline CDR1 and CDR2 sequences are MNHEY and SVGAGI. CDR3 length equals 15 residues. The CDR3 bases are TGTGCCAGCAGTTCCACAGGGGTCTACTCCTACGAGCAGTACTTC. Its protein is CASSSTGVYSYEQYF.

This clonotype was seen more than once but under ten times. The rearrangement joins TRBV7-9 to TRBJ1-6; 8 nucleotides match TRBD1. The CDR3 consists of 15 residues. Germline V gene sequence: CDR1 SEHNR, CDR2 FQNEAQ (reference sequence). The V and J ends lost 7 bases and 5 bases, in that order; junction bases with no gene match: 7. The CDR3 DNA is TGTGCCAGCACCACCGGACAGGGCGATAATTCACCCCTCCACTTT. It encodes CASTTGQGDNSPLHF. The whole variable domain, filled in from reference TRBV7-9 and TRBJ1-6, reads DTGVSQNPRHKITKRGQNVTFRCDPISEHNRLYWYRQTLGQGPEFLTYFQNEAQLEKSRLLSDRFSAERPKGSFSTLEIQRTEQGDSAMYLCASTTGQGDNSPLHFGNGTRLTVT.

This clonotype was found many times. The chain joins TRBV12-3 or TRBV12-4 to TRBJ1-3, with a weak D call TRBD1 (5 bases). Trimming took off 5 bases at V and 4 bases at J, with 12 bases between the two ends. There are 14 residues in the CDR3. This CDR3 is CASSLVWGGNTIYF. The CDR3 DNA sequence: TGTGCCAGCAGTCTAGTCTGGGGGGGAAACACCATATATTTT.

This clonotype has just a few counts. This sequence joins TRBV5-1 and TRBJ2-2; D assignment may be TRBD1 or TRBD2 (5 bases each). CDR1 SGHRS and CDR2 YFSETQ come from the germline V gene. V was trimmed by 6 bases and J by 4 bases, leaving 16 bases between them. The CDR3 is made up of 15 amino acids. CDR3 bases: TGCGCCAGCACGGGTAGAGAGGGGACCACCGGGGAGCTGTTTTTT. Protein product: CASTGREGTTGELFF.

This clonotype was seen repeatedly, ten times or more. The chain is built from TRBV12-3 or TRBV12-4 and TRBJ2-1, with D unresolved. The CDR3 runs 11 residues. The germline V and J ends were trimmed by 4 bases and 6 bases, with 4 bases remaining between them. For the CDR3, the DNA is TGTGCCAGCAGTTCCATCAATGAGCAGTTCTTC. As protein: CASSSINEQFF.

The sample holds many counts of this clonotype. The CDR3 loop is CASSYDRGLETQYF. CDR3 DNA sequence: TGTGCCAGCAGTTACGACAGGGGGCTAGAGACCCAGTACTTC. The chain uses TRBV6-5 and TRBJ2-5, with 10 bases fitting TRBD1. Germline-derived CDR1 and CDR2 are MNHEY and SVGAGI. CDR3 length: 14 amino acids. Losses at the gene ends were 2 bases for V and 4 bases for J; bases not matched to a gene: 1.

This clonotype showed up just a few times. The chain employs TRBV28 and TRBJ2-7; D not certain. Trimming cost V 1 base and J 2 bases, with 12 bases left between them. The CDR3 runs 15 residues. Germline loops: CDR1 MDHEN, CDR2 SYDVKM. Written as DNA, the CDR3 is TGTGCCAGCAGTTTATTCGGCAGCCTCCCCTACGAGCAGTACTTC. Protein: CASSLFGSLPYEQYF.

The genes are TRBV20-1 and TRBJ2-7; D gene unclear. This CDR3 contains 16 residues. Germline V gene sequence: CDR1 DFQATT, CDR2 SNEGSKA (reference sequence). The V end was cut by 4 bases, the J end by 5 bases, with 24 bases between. The CDR3 sequence: CSATLGPATARDEQYF. The DNA of the CDR3 is TGCAGTGCTACATTGGGTCCCGCTACGGCCCGGGACGAGCAGTACTTC.

This clonotype was observed at least ten times. The chain employs TRBV12-3 or TRBV12-4 and TRBJ2-3; TRBD2 agrees at 9 bases. The CDR3 spans 16 residues. V lost 3 bases, J lost 4 bases, and 8 bases stayed unmatched. DNA of the CDR3: TGTGCCAGCAGTTTGAGTATAGCGGGAGCCCCAGATACGCAGTATTTT. It yields the protein CASSLSIAGAPDTQYF.

A word on this clonotype: A single base separates this from a much larger clone, so it may be a read error. This rearrangement joins TRBV7-6 to TRBJ2-1; TRBD2 aligns across 7 bases. CDR1 and CDR2 from the germline V gene are SGHVS and FNYEAQ. This CDR3 spans 15 amino acids. CDR3 nucleotides: TGTGCCAGCAGCTCTAGCGGAATCTCCTACAATGAGCATTTCTTC. Translation: CASSSSGISYNEHFF.

The chain couples TRBV20-1 to TRBJ2-7; D gene ambiguous. CDR1 and CDR2 (germline): DFQATT, SNEGSKA (reference sequence). The V gene lost 3 bases and the J gene lost 0 bases, with 6 bases spanning the gap. This CDR3 has 12 residues. The CDR3 DNA follows: TGCAGTGCTAGGGTGACCTCCTACGAGCAGTACTTC. Amino acids: CSARVTSYEQYF.